The present T cell receptor beta chain was sequenced within a study of T-cell reconstitution after alpha-beta-depleted transplantation in children. This clonotype appeared many times. The CDR3 extends over 14 amino acids. V dropped 1 base and J dropped 1 base, with 8 bases sitting between them. TCRbeta library construction was performed incorporating unique molecular identifiers. From the PCR reads, TCRdb called clonotypes with MiXCR, one entry per CDR3 protein. The data hold about 500,000 distinct CDR3 sequences, with over 25% observed a single time. The specimen was PBMCs from the stem cell graft donor, collected from the stem cell graft. The clonotype was recovered from a human donor who donated a stem cell graft to a child with aplastic anemia. V usage is TRBV12-3 or TRBV12-4 and J usage is TRBJ2-7; TRBD1 might be the D (6 bases). The DNA for the CDR3 is TGTGCCAGCAGTTTAGAAAGGGGGTCCTACGAGCAGTACTTC. Translating gives CASSLERGSYEQYF.